In this sample, the clone carrying this T cell receptor (beta chain) turned up many times. Its antigen is unidentified. The record originates from a study of response to subunit inactivated influenza vaccine. Findings of the study overall: Each seasonal influenza vaccination recruits few new T cells, the authors suggested.

Germline trimming cut 4 bases from V and 4 bases from J; bases unmatched to any gene: 8. CDR3 size: 15 residues. Germline values: CDR1 SGHVS, CDR2 FNYEAQ. One entry per CDR3 protein, called by TCRdb with MiXCR from the RT-PCR reads. In the table there are 150,000 to 200,000 distinct CDR3 sequences, under 13% of which are singletons. The rearrangement joins TRBV7-6 to TRBJ2-7; 9 nucleotides match TRBD2. This clonotype was obtained from a man between 45 and 60 years old who received an inactivated influenza vaccine. Sequencing used non-naive T cells sorted from PBMCs, obtained 45 days after vaccination. The CDR3 sequence: CASSYVAGEGYEQYF. Here the CDR3 DNA reads TGTGCCAGCAGCTACGTAGCGGGAGAAGGGTACGAGCAGTACTTC.